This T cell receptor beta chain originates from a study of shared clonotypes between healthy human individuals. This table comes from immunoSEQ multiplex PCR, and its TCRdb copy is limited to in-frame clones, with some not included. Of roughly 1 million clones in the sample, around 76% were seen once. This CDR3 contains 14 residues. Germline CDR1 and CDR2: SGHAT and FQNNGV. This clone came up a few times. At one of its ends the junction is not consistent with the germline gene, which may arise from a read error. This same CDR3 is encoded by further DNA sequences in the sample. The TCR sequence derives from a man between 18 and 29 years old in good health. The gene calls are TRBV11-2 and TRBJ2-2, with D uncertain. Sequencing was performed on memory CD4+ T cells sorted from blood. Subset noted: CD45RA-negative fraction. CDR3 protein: CASSVDLNTGELFF. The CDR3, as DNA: TGTGCCAGCAGCGTAGACCTGAACACCGGGGAGCTGTTTTTT.